Sequencing of this T cell receptor beta chain was carried out in a study of OX40 agonist ivuxolimab in advanced cancers. Libraries were prepared by immunoSEQ multiplex PCR; TCRdb keeps only in-frame clonotypes and omits some of them. The data contain around 56,000 clones, about 85% of them seen just once; the ten biggest clones take up roughly 4.4%. The TCR comes from an adult with an advanced solid tumor such as melanoma, head and neck, liver or kidney cancer. Source: CD4+ or CD8+ T cells sorted from blood, taken in a trial of the OX40 agonist ivuxolimab.

This CDR3 is CASSLQGRESDTQYF. CDR3 in DNA: TGTGCCAGCAGCTTACAGGGCAGGGAGTCTGATACGCAGTATTTT. This chain connects TRBV11-3 to TRBJ2-3; either TRBD1 or TRBD2 may fit D (5 bases each). Trimming left V 2 bases short and J 6 bases short, with 15 bases between. CDR1 is SGHNT and CDR2 is YENEEA in the germline V gene. The CDR3 is made up of 15 amino acids.